This passage covers 16 T cell receptor beta chains from one sample sequenced in a study of T-cell memory formation after mild COVID-19. TCRdb reprocessed the 5' RACE reads with MiXCR, giving one entry per CDR3 protein. The sample holds around 530,000 distinct CDR3 sequences, about a fifth seen once. The sample comprised PBMCs or a T cell subset sorted from them (not recorded which). The origin of the receptors is an adult woman who had mild COVID-19 (a few samples of this study predate the infection). Cell type and time point are not known.

This clonotype has only a few counts. Relative to the germline gene, one junction end is altered; a read error may explain this. V is TRBV7-8 and J is TRBJ1-5; D unresolved. The CDR3 has 15 amino acids. CDR1 and CDR2 from the germline V gene are SGHVS and FQNEAQ. Written as DNA, the CDR3 is TGTGCCAGCAGCTTAGGCGCGAATAGCAATAAGCCCCAGCATTTT. It is translated as CASSLGANSNKPQHF. The full variable domain, rest sourced from reference TRBV7-8 and TRBJ1-5, is GAGVSQSPRYKVAKRGQDVALRCDPISGHVSLFWYQQALGQGPEFLTYFQNEAQLDKSGLPSDRFFAERPEGSVSTLKIQRTQQEDSAVYLCASSLGANSNKPQHFGDGTRLSIL.

The chain has TRBV6-1 and TRBJ2-7; D is perhaps TRBD1 (5 bases). Trimming took off 2 bases at V and 4 bases at J, with 18 bases between the two ends. Germline CDR1 is MNHNS and CDR2 is SASEGT. This CDR3 spans 16 amino acids. CDR3 coding DNA: TGTGCCAGCAGTGAAAATAGGGGCGCGTCCCTGTACGAGCAGTACTTC. This codes for CASSENRGASLYEQYF.

This clonotype showed up just a few times. The chain couples TRBV12-3 or TRBV12-4 to TRBJ2-7; D gene ambiguous. The length of the CDR3 is 12 residues. V dropped 6 bases and J dropped 9 bases, with 15 bases sitting between them. The CDR3 reads CASSYGPLRQYF. CDR3 nucleotides: TGTGCCAGCAGCTACGGGCCACTTCGGCAGTACTTC.

The rearrangement uses TRBV5-1 and TRBJ2-7; D is ambiguous. The CDR3 length is 14 residues. V was cut by 2 bases and J by 2 bases, with 11 bases left in between. Germline values: CDR1 SGHRS, CDR2 YFSETQ. The CDR3 protein is CASSFAAVTYEQYF. The CDR3 bases are TGCGCCAGCAGCTTTGCAGCAGTAACCTACGAGCAGTACTTC. Full variable domain (outside the CDR3, taken from reference TRBV5-1 and TRBJ2-7): KAGVTQTPRYLIKTRGQQVTLSCSPISGHRSVSWYQQTPGQGLQFLFEYFSETQRNKGNFPGRFSGRQFSNSRSEMNVSTLELGDSALYLCASSFAAVTYEQYFGPGTRLTVT.

This chain joins TRBV25-1 and TRBJ2-3, with D unresolved. V gave up 4 bases and J gave up 4 bases, with 6 bases separating them. Germline lookup yields CDR1 MGHDK and CDR2 SYGVNS. CDR3 length equals 12 residues. DNA for the CDR3: TGTGCCAGCAGTGGACTGGCAGATACGCAGTATTTT. Protein sequence: CASSGLADTQYF.

This chain links TRBV6-6 with TRBJ1-2, with a tentative D call TRBD1 (5 bases). Per germline, CDR1 MNHNY and CDR2 SVGAGI (reference sequence). This CDR3 has 16 amino acids. V gave up 2 bases and J gave up 3 bases, with 16 bases separating them. The CDR3 is CASSYKVDSPYYGYTF. The CDR3 nucleotides are TGTGCCAGCAGTTACAAGGTCGACAGTCCCTACTATGGCTACACCTTC.

The V gene is TRBV5-1, the J gene TRBJ1-1; D remains ambiguous. This CDR3 spans 13 amino acids. The germline V gene encodes CDR1 SGHRS and CDR2 YFSETQ. The V end was cut by 0 bases, the J end by 7 bases, with 10 bases between. The CDR3 DNA is TGCGCCAGCAGCTTGGGAGGGAGGAGTGAAGCTTTCTTT. Protein sequence: CASSLGGRSEAFF.

This rearrangement joins TRBV5-1 to TRBJ1-1; tentative D call: TRBD1 (5 bases). The germline V and J ends were trimmed by 0 bases and 8 bases, with 20 bases remaining between them. From germline, CDR1 is SGHRS and CDR2 YFSETQ. The length of the CDR3 is 16 residues. The CDR3 coding sequence is TGCGCCAGCAGCTTGGATGGAGGATGGAGGGGTTGGGAAGCTTTCTTT. It is translated as CASSLDGGWRGWEAFF.

This clonotype appeared a few times. This rearrangement joins TRBV3-1 to TRBJ1-1, with D tentatively TRBD1 (5 bases). The V gene's germline CDR1 is LGHDT and CDR2 YNNKEL (reference sequence). The V end lost 0 bases, the J end lost 3 bases, and 11 bases lay between the germline ends. This CDR3 has 15 amino acids. In DNA form, the CDR3 reads TGTGCCAGCAGCCAAGACCCTGGAGGGGACACTGAAGCTTTCTTT. Translation: CASSQDPGGDTEAFF.

The rearrangement links TRBV5-1 to TRBJ2-2; D unresolved. The CDR3 covers 13 residues. The V and J ends lost 6 bases and 6 bases respectively, with 12 bases between them. Germline assignment: CDR1 SGHRS and CDR2 YFSETQ. The DNA of the CDR3 is TGCGCCAGCACCGATGGGATGGCCGGGGAGCTGTTTTTT. This gives the protein CASTDGMAGELFF.

The chain couples TRBV12-3 or TRBV12-4 to TRBJ1-6; a possible D gene is TRBD1 (5 bases). CDR3 length: 15 residues. V dropped 5 bases and J dropped 10 bases, with 18 bases sitting between them. The CDR3 region has the DNA TGTGCCAGCAGTCCGCCGGGACGGGGCTGGTCACCCCTCCACTTT. Amino acids: CASSPPGRGWSPLHF.

This clonotype was observed a few times. The chain recombines TRBV7-9 with TRBJ1-1, with TRBD1 as a possible D gene (5 bases). The CDR3 spans 13 residues. Germline V gene lookup returns CDR1 SEHNR and CDR2 FQNEAQ (reference sequence). V lost 5 bases to trimming and J lost 5 bases, with 12 bases between them. CDR3 DNA: TGTGCCAGCAGCATCGACGGGGGTACTGAAGCTTTCTTT. It specifies CASSIDGGTEAFF.

The rearrangement joins TRBV11-2 to TRBJ1-2, with D perhaps TRBD1 (5 bases). V lost 2 bases and J 1 base, leaving 23 bases between the germline ends. Germline CDR1 reads SGHAT; CDR2 reads FQNNGV. CDR3 length: 19 residues. CDR3 sequence: CASSLLKGTLGRINYGYTF. In DNA form, the CDR3 reads TGTGCCAGCAGCTTACTGAAAGGGACCCTAGGACGGATTAACTATGGCTACACCTTC.

This clonotype was counted only a few times. CDR3 protein: CASSPNVEGTDEQFF. In nucleotides, the CDR3 is TGTGCCAGCAGCCCAAACGTGGAGGGGACCGATGAGCAGTTCTTC. The chain has TRBV11-2 and TRBJ2-1; perhaps TRBD2 as D (6 bases). V lost 5 bases to trimming and J lost 8 bases, with 19 bases between them. The V gene's germline CDR1 is SGHAT and CDR2 FQNNGV. The CDR3 has 15 residues. Together with reference TRBV11-2 and TRBJ2-1, the CDR3 gives the full variable domain: EAGVAQSPRYKIIEKRQSVAFWCNPISGHATLYWYQQILGQGPKLLIQFQNNGVVDDSQLPKDRFSAERLKGVDSTLKIQPAKLEDSAVYLCASSPNVEGTDEQFFGPGTRLTVL.

This clonotype was found a few times. This chain joins TRBV6-2 or TRBV6-3 and TRBJ1-1; D not resolved. Germline lookup yields CDR1 MNHEY and CDR2 SVGEGT. This CDR3 is built from 13 residues. Trimming shortened V by 7 bases and J by 1 base, and 10 bases separated the two germline ends. This CDR3 reads CASKNIPNTEAFF. For the CDR3, the DNA is TGTGCCAGCAAGAACATACCGAACACTGAAGCTTTCTTT.

This clonotype was picked up a small number of times. The chain combines TRBV24-1 with TRBJ2-3; D uncertain. Germline V gene lookup returns CDR1 KGHDR and CDR2 SFDVKD. The CDR3 has 13 residues. The V and J ends lost 0 bases and 1 base respectively, with 1 base between them. The CDR3 is CATSDLGTDTQYF. CDR3 coding DNA: TGTGCCACCAGTGATTTGGGCACAGATACGCAGTATTTT.